Below are 4 T cell receptor beta chains sequenced from a single sample in a study of graft-versus-host responses after intestinal transplantation (dated by TCRdb to the early 2020s). In the paper's terms, the time point label means: cells obtained before transplantation from donor or recipient. Mixed lymphocyte reactions plated approximately 200,000 CFSE-labeled pre-transplant responders with approximately 200,000 irradiated violet-dye-labeled stimulators and were cultured for approximately six days. Library method: the immunoSEQ multiplex PCR assay. This immuneACCESS table, as held by TCRdb, lists in-frame sequences with V and J called but not all clones. Of the missing ones, under half trace to an unresolved V gene in checked studies; the others have no known cause. In this sample the table shows 12,000 to 15,000 clones, around 35% of which occur a single time. The ten largest clones represent roughly 2% of the sample.

The sample consisted of alloreactive CD8+ T cells from a mixed lymphocyte reaction culture, taken before intestinal transplant. The sample's cell subset or site label is to be understood as: CFSE-low proliferating T cells sorted from roughly 6-day pre-transplant mixed lymphocyte reaction (GvH or HvG direction). The receptor source for this set is a human patient who received an intestinal transplant.

The chain combines TRBV14 with TRBJ1-1; maybe TRBD1 (6 bases). V lost 1 base, J lost 4 bases, and 13 bases lay in between. The germline V gene has CDR1 SGHDN and CDR2 FVKESK. The CDR3 is 15 amino acids. This CDR3 is CASSQAGTLGTEAFF. The CDR3 coding sequence is TGTGCCAGCAGCCAAGCCGGGACACTTGGCACTGAAGCTTTCTTT.

This chain joins TRBV11-2 and TRBJ2-7; 7 positions agree with TRBD1. The ends lost 5 bases at V and 3 bases at J; junction bases unmatched: 16. The germline V gene encodes CDR1 SGHAT and CDR2 FQNNGV. This CDR3 is 17 amino acids long. Written as DNA, the CDR3 is TGTGCCAGCAGCCTAAGCCCTGAAGGGACAGTAGGCTACGAGCAGTACTTC. Translating it yields CASSLSPEGTVGYEQYF.

The chain carries TRBV29-1 and TRBJ2-1; D gene ambiguous. The CDR3 covers 14 residues. Trimming stripped 3 bases from V and 6 bases from J, with 15 bases between. CDR1 is SQVTM, CDR2 ANQGSEA, per germline. For the CDR3, the DNA is TGCAGCGTTGATAATGTCGCGGCTCCCAATGAGCAGTTCTTC. Translation gives CSVDNVAAPNEQFF.

This clone has only a few counts. This sequence joins TRBV14 and TRBJ2-7, with 9 bases matching TRBD2. V dropped 4 bases and J dropped 3; count of bases not matched to a gene: 4. CDR3 size: 14 residues. The germline V gene encodes CDR1 SGHDN and CDR2 FVKESK. The CDR3 DNA is TGTGCCAGCAGCCCGACTAGCGGAGTCTACGAGCAGTACTTC. This encodes CASSPTSGVYEQYF.